Below, 9 T cell receptor beta chains from the same sample are listed, as sequenced in a study of blood T cell repertoires in COVID-19. The table came from immunoSEQ multiplex PCR; TCRdb's copy has only in-frame clones and leaves some out. The profile shows some 48,000 clones, approximately 86% of them singletons. Sequences were obtained from peripheral blood. The receptor source for this set is a woman older than 75 in a cohort sampled during active or convalescent COVID-19.

The V gene is TRBV5-8, the J gene TRBJ2-2; D is undetermined. The V gene's germline CDR1 is SGHTS and CDR2 YDEGEE. Trimming pared 2 bases from V and 1 base from J, leaving 18 bases between. The length of the CDR3 is 18 residues. Here the CDR3 reads CASSFGYGGPQNTGELFF. CDR3 coding DNA: TGTGCCAGCAGCTTTGGATACGGCGGCCCTCAGAACACCGGGGAGCTGTTTTTT.

Only one count was recorded for this clone. This sequence joins TRBV11-3 and TRBJ1-3, with D perhaps matching TRBD1 (5 bases). Trimming stripped 5 bases from V and 3 bases from J, with 17 bases between. Germline CDR1 SGHNT, CDR2 YENEEA. CDR3 length: 16 amino acids. CDR3 sequence reads: CASSRQTAASGNTIYF. As DNA, the CDR3 is TGTGCCAGCAGCCGACAGACTGCCGCGAGTGGAAACACCATATATTTT. The whole variable domain, filled in from reference TRBV11-3 and TRBJ1-3, reads EAGVVQSPRYKIIEKKQPVAFWCNPISGHNTLYWYLQNLGQGPELLIRYENEEAVDDSQLPKDRFSAERLKGVDSTLKIQPAELGDSAVYLCASSRQTAASGNTIYFGEGSWLTVV.

The chain employs TRBV4-3 and TRBJ1-3; D remains ambiguous. The length of the CDR3 is 16 residues. Trimming took 0 bases from V and 0 from J, leaving 9 bases between them. CDR1 is LGHNA, CDR2 YSLEER, per germline. The CDR3: CASSQDHGVSGNTIYF. DNA of the CDR3: TGCGCCAGCAGCCAAGATCACGGTGTCTCTGGAAACACCATATATTTT.

This chain connects TRBV3-1 (or the pseudogene TRBV3-2) to TRBJ1-1, with 8 bases that match TRBD1. From germline, CDR1 is LGHDT and CDR2 YNNKEL (reference sequence). CDR3 length: 14 amino acids. Trimming took 3 bases from V and 9 from J; bases not matched to a gene: 9. CDR3 in amino acids: CASSHYPDRAQAFF. DNA of the CDR3: TGTGCCAGCAGCCACTACCCGGACAGGGCGCAAGCTTTCTTT.

The chain carries TRBV5-8 and TRBJ2-5; the match to TRBD2 covers 7 bases. Trimming cost V 0 bases and J 1 base; bases outside gene matches: 6. In germline, CDR1 is SGHTS, CDR2 YDEGEE. The CDR3 has 16 residues. This chain's CDR3 is CASSLGASGAQETQYF. CDR3 DNA sequence: TGTGCCAGCAGCTTGGGAGCTAGCGGTGCCCAAGAGACCCAGTACTTC.

This rearrangement joins TRBV7-2 to TRBJ2-6; 9 bases match TRBD1. Germline V CDR1 and CDR2: SGHTA, FQGNSA. V trimming: 5 bases; J trimming: 0 bases; junction bases outside the gene matches: 5. The CDR3 consists of 17 residues. The CDR3 DNA sequence: TGTGCCAGCAGCCCGGGACAGGGTTTCTCTGGGGCCAACGTCCTGACTTTC. As protein: CASSPGQGFSGANVLTF.

V usage is TRBV7-9 and J usage is TRBJ2-7, with 9 nucleotides matching TRBD1. Germline loops: CDR1 SEHNR, CDR2 FQNEAQ (reference sequence). The CDR3 extends over 16 amino acids. Trimming cost V 5 bases and J 4 bases; bases outside gene matches: 12. CDR3 loop: CASSREGGQGIYEQYF. CDR3 nucleotide sequence: TGTGCCAGCAGCCGAGAGGGCGGACAGGGGATATACGAGCAGTACTTC.

V is TRBV28 and J is TRBJ1-1, with D perhaps TRBD1 (6 bases). Germline assignment: CDR1 MDHEN and CDR2 SYDVKM. The CDR3 loop spans 14 amino acids. Deletions cut 2 bases from V and 3 bases from J, with 10 bases between. In DNA, the CDR3 is TGTGCCAGCAGTTTACGGGACATGTACACTGAAGCTTTCTTT. As protein: CASSLRDMYTEAFF.

In this sample, this clone turned up once. V gene TRBV12-3 or TRBV12-4 combines with J gene TRBJ1-2, with D possibly TRBD1 on 5 matching bases. The CDR3 consists of 13 residues. The germline V and J ends were trimmed by 5 bases and 8 bases, with 15 bases remaining between them. The CDR3 loop reads CASSLWGPGGYTF. The CDR3 nucleotides are TGTGCCAGCAGTCTCTGGGGCCCAGGGGGCTACACCTTC.